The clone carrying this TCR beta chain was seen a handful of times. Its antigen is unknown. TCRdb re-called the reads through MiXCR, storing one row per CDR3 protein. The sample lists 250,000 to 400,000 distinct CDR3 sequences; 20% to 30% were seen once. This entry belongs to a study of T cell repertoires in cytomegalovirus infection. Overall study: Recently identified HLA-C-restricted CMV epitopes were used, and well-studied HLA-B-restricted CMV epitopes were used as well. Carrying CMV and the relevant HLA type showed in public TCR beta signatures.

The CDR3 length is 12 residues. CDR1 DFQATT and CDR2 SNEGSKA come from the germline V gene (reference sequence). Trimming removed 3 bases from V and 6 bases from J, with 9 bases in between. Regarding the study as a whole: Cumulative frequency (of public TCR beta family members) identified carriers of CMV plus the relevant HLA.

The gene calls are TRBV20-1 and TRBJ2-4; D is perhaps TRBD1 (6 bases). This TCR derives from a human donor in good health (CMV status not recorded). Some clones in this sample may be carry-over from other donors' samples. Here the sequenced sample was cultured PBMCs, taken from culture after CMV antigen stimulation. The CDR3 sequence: CSARRTANIQYF. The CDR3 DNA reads TGCAGTGCTAGGCGGACAGCAAACATTCAGTACTTC.